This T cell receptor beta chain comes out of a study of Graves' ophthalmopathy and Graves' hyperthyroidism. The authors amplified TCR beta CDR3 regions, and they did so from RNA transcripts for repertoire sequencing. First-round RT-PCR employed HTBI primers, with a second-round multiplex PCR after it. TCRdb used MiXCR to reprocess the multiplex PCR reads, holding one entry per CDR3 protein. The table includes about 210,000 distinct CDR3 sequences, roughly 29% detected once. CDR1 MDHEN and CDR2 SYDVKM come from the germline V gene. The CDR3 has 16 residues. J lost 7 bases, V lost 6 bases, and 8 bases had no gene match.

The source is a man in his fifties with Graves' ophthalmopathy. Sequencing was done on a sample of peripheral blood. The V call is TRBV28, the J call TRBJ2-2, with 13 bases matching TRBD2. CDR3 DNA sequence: TGTGCCAGCAGCTTACTAGCGGGAGGGCCAATCGGGGAGCTGTTTTTT. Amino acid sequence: CASSLLAGGPIGELFF. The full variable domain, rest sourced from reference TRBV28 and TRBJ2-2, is DVKVTQSSRYLVKRTGEKVFLECVQDMDHENMFWYRQDPGLGLRLIYFSYDVKMKEKGDIPEGYSVSREKKERFSLILESASTNQTSMYLCASSLLAGGPIGELFFGEGSRLTVL.